This TCR beta chain was sequenced for a study of cytomegalovirus exposure and HLA in healthy donors listed by TCRdb under 2017. A note on the overall study: According to an earlier analysis of 587 of the donors, some 170 million T cells yielded roughly 110 million unique TCR beta sequences and 276 Gb of sequence data. Around 320 gigabases of sequencing data and roughly 90 million unique TCR sequences were included in an early release covering 550 to 650 HLA-typed donors. Among the roughly 390 genotyped donors, around 81% belonged to the genetic ancestry cluster associated with self-reported Caucasian donors. The study aimed to test whether cataloging public T cell receptors could reveal signatures of past pathogen exposure. The study profiled the T cell repertoires of under 700 subjects by immunosequencing and related them to cytomegalovirus serostatus. Besides the first cohort of around 700 subjects, a separate validation cohort made up of roughly 130 different subjects was used. High-throughput TCR immunosequencing, statistical association of individual TCRs with disease status, and machine learning were combined to predict cytomegalovirus infection status. To study patterns of TCR occurrence, a later analysis re-analyzed previously published TCR beta repertoires from 700 or so donors and added high-resolution HLA genotyping. Rather than using new phenotypic data, the later analysis identified candidate immune exposures from TCR beta sequences and from how often those sequences occurred across donors. To decide whether each TCR beta V gene segment behaved as functional or pseudogenic, an earlier analysis of approximately 590 of the donors relied on high-throughput TCR beta sequencing. Donor age, sex, ethnicity and CMV serostatus were collected together with the repertoire data. A later genetic analysis used genome-wide SNP genotypes for about 60% of the roughly 670 donors, treating that subset as a discovery cohort. Every discovery cohort repertoire had been produced on one sequencing platform. Class I and class II HLA loci were covered by the typing at four-digit resolution. The number of donors typed differed by locus, with roughly 629-640 for A, B, C, DRB1 and DQB1, 522 for DQA1, 600 to 610 for DPA1, and some 440 for DPB1. Roughly 5 DR-DQ haplotypes were handled as single units for association and clustering because linkage in the cohort was strong. Across approximately 400 genotyped donors of the cohort, an average of about 240,000 unique TCR beta nucleotide sequences per donor were sequenced, and 15% to 20% of those sequences were non-productive. What the work shows at the level of the full study, not this receptor alone: A later analysis associated around 16,000 TCR beta sequences with specific HLA alleles at a false discovery rate of 0.05. Compared with equally common non-associated chains, HLA-associated TCR beta chains in a later analysis were more clonally expanded and had lower generation probabilities. The authors suggested that the approach could potentially be generalized to other disease states and immunological phenotypes. Because HLA typing was missing for some donors at each locus, association tests included only the typed subset. According to a later genetic analysis, donors in an Asian-associated ancestry cluster had fewer N-insertions in productive TCRs than the approximately 690-donor mean. According to a later analysis, most CMV-associated TCR beta chains appeared to be HLA-restricted, and the HLA associations seemed to be driven largely by CMV exposure. Broadly in line with IMGT annotations, most TCR beta V segments showed up in productive rearrangements about 87% or about 30% of the time in an earlier analysis of around 550 of the donors. Because counts were too low, some 17 rarely observed V segments, including chromosome 9 orphons, were excluded from the earlier analysis of under 650 of the donors. Cytomegalovirus status was reported to be diagnosed by the classifier with high specificity and sensitivity in both the original and validation cohorts. A total of 164 TCR beta chains were listed by the study as associated with cytomegalovirus. In a later analysis, the rate of TCR association differed among HLA loci, with DRB1 alleles having the most associated TCRs and HLA-C alleles having the fewest. While some public TCRs were present in many individuals, most TCR sequences turned up only very rarely across donors. A group of highly shared sequence variants was considered likely to be a technical artifact of the sequencing pipeline. Three of the identified cytomegalovirus-associated TCR beta chains were confirmed in vitro to be specific for cytomegalovirus antigens. Sequencing depth was assumed to be roughly uniform across donors in the presence/absence analyses, though that assumption may not hold. This cohort had only TCR beta chains sequenced, and the lack of alpha or paired-chain data limited which features could be detected. For the cohort, immune exposure information was limited to CMV serostatus. An association between a missense DCLRE1C variant and V-gene and J-gene trimming of TCR beta chains was found in a later genetic analysis and replicated in an independent cohort. Strong co-occurrence of HLA alleles, especially DR and DQ, made assigning TCR associations to individual alleles difficult. A further reported finding was that TCR beta sequences accurately predicted the HLA-A and HLA-B alleles for most subjects in the first cohort. Because the 87-base-pair reads could not distinguish some IMGT-functional V segments, including TRBV6-2 and TRBV6-3, those segments were excluded. Correlated functional status among segregating V segments might be attributable to linkage disequilibrium, but an unknown experimental factor could not be ruled out. Several of the top co-occurrence clusters appeared to be linked to parvovirus B19, influenza, CMV and Epstein-Barr virus, according to a later analysis.

The CDR3 starts with the cysteine, ends with the phenylalanine, and has 15 residues. Of the read, only the CDR3 DNA is kept; its 45 bases are in frame from base 1. CDR1 and CDR2 are read off the germline V gene as SGHRS and YFSETQ. V is shortened by 4 bases, J by 2 bases, and the region joining them spans 13 bases. The library was made by the immunoSEQ multiplex PCR assay. For the multiplex PCR, a mixture combining 60 forward primers for TCR Vbeta segments and 13 reverse primers for TCR Jbeta segments was used. A multiplex PCR assay on genomic DNA amplified the CDR3 region of rearranged TCR beta genes. The amplified TCR beta libraries were sequenced on the Illumina HiSeq System as 87-base-pair reads. The authors' analysis ran thus. In a later analysis, tens of millions of unique TCR beta chains were counted across the 500 to 700 repertoires, and approximately 9.9 million of these chains were shared by at least two donors. Raw reads were error-corrected and collapsed into unique sequences with a nearest-neighbor algorithm that merged closely related sequences to remove PCR and sequencing errors. To assign V, D and J gene segments, CDR3 sequences were aligned to IMGT reference sequences. Each retained sequence needed at least a six-nucleotide match to both a V gene segment and a J gene segment. Rearrangements were classified as productive when the CDR3 lacked stop codons and remained in frame with V and J, and all other rearrangements were classified as non-productive. Following IMGT convention, CDR3 was defined as the stretch from the second conserved V-encoded cysteine to the conserved J-encoded phenylalanine. Sequences without an unambiguous match to a single V gene segment were excluded from the earlier analysis of approximately 560 of the donors. An earlier analysis of some 500 of the donors classified V segments as functional when productive rearrangements were above 56.7% and as segregating when the standard deviation between donors was above 5%. A statistical classification framework was built for diagnosing cytomegalovirus status from the catalog of TCR beta chain sequences. In a later analysis, TCR nucleotide sequences were compared against IMGT/GENE-DB human TR gene sequences so that V and J genes could be assigned. The TCRdist pipeline was used in a later analysis to assign CDR3 sequences and most-parsimonious VDJ recombination scenarios. A later analysis defined each TCR beta chain by its CDR3 amino acid sequence plus V-gene family, and excluded reads lacking a unique V-gene family. As a way to deal with suspected cross-contamination and a sequencing artifact, a later analysis dropped more than 500 nucleotide sequences that were highly shared and had low generation probability. In a later analysis, a clonal expansion index was calculated for each public chain from normalized within-repertoire ranks of inferred template counts. In a later analysis, generation probabilities were computed with a VDJ recombination model fitted to out-of-frame rearrangements, and the resulting probabilities were checked against IGoR. In a later analysis, hypergeometric tests were used to score TCR-TCR, TCR-HLA and TCR-CMV co-occurrence, with a repertoire-size bias correction applied to TCR pairs. A later analysis estimated false discovery rates by permuting HLA or CMV assignments 20 times. A later analysis grouped co-occurring TCRs with DBSCAN, adding TCRdist sequence similarity when clustering within HLA-allele-positive subsets. Repertoires with fewer than 30,000 or more than 120,000 public chains, plus five repertoires with anomalous nucleotide sharing, were excluded from co-occurrence clustering. TCRdb took this table from immuneACCESS and kept in-frame rearrangements with V and J called. Such tables lack part of the clones; where checked against another copy, unresolved V genes explain under half of the gap, and the rest is unexplained. The DNA was the basis for D and trimming; V, J and clone size are from that table. A total of approximately 300,000 clones appear in this sample, about 80% of them only once. About 0.3% of the sample is taken by the ten largest.

In total, approximately 610 healthy bone marrow donors made up the cohort. Cohort members were all nominally healthy when sampled, although unrecorded immune exposures were likely present. The donor was CMV seronegative and belonged to the group of 350 or so seronegative cohort members. A peripheral blood sample was collected from each donor, and TCR beta sequencing was performed on peripheral blood mononuclear cells. The Qiagen DNeasy Blood Extraction Kit was used to extract genomic DNA from the blood cell samples. This clone was seen only once. There is no known antigen for this receptor. Nothing much larger sits one base from this clone, and base qualities are not available.

This TCR derives from a girl aged 2 to 9 in good health and CMV-seronegative. The rearranged chain carries TRBV5-1 and TRBJ1-5, and possibly TRBD1, on 5 matching bases. Sequenced: PBMCs. The CDR3 in this case is CASSMEGMRNQPQHF. The base sequence is TGCGCCAGCAGCATGGAGGGGATGCGCAATCAGCCCCAGCATTTT. The full variable domain, with segments outside the CDR3 supplied by the reference TRBV5-1 and TRBJ1-5 proteins, appears as KAGVTQTPRYLIKTRGQQVTLSCSPISGHRSVSWYQQTPGQGLQFLFEYFSETQRNKGNFPGRFSGRQFSNSRSEMNVSTLELGDSALYLCASSMEGMRNQPQHFGDGTRLSIL.